A few counts support the clone carrying this T cell receptor beta chain. What it binds is not known. Treatment noted: approximately 9-day PBMC culture with coronavirus spike peptide pools or control peptides (ViraFEST assay). ViraFEST stimulated the growth of antigen-specific T cells using peptide pools and subsequently profiled their TCRs by sequencing. Cultures of PBMCs, a few million per well, were set up with approximately 9.6 IU/ml IL-2 and about 9.7 ug/ml peptide pools. The entry originates in a study of vaccination and CD4 T cells after COVID-19. Study conclusions and caveats: The median number of SARS-CoV-2-reactive clonotypes increased from approximately 23 to 38, a change that did not reach significance.

Researchers used the Oncomine TCR Beta short-read assay to sequence DNA from cultured CD4+ T cells. Genomic DNA was isolated from CD4+ T cells that had been cultured. TCRdb fed the PCR reads into MiXCR, producing one record per CDR3 protein. The profile covers roughly 11,000 distinct CDR3 sequences, with roughly 60% appearing a single time and under 15% taken by the ten largest. The clonotype originates from a human donor who had recovered from COVID-19. The sequenced sample was CD4+ T cells from blood, cultured in vitro.

The CDR3 coding sequence is TGTGCCAGCAGCTTGGGGACAGCGAGGTATGGCTACACCTTC. As protein: CASSLGTARYGYTF. The chain has TRBV5-6 and TRBJ1-2; possible D gene TRBD1, 6 bases. V was pared by 0 bases and J by 5 bases, with 11 bases between. The CDR3 has 14 residues. Germline CDR1 and CDR2: SGHDT and YYEEEE.